This passage covers 30 T cell receptor beta chains from one sample sequenced in a study of shared clonotypes between healthy human individuals (dated by TCRdb to about 2020). The library was generated by the immunoSEQ multiplex PCR assay. As stored in TCRdb, this immuneACCESS dataset retains in-frame rearrangements with V and J assigned. A fraction of the clones does not appear; measured against another copy, unresolved V genes explain less than half of the discrepancy, and the remainder lacks a known reason. The sample table holds about 480,000 clones, of which almost 80% were seen once. The top ten clones comprise about 12% of the sample. The sample was PBMCs. The origin of the receptors is a woman in her 40s in good health. Some clones in this sample may be carry-over from other donors' samples.

The chain links TRBV14 to TRBJ2-7, with 10 bases aligning to TRBD1. Unmatched junction bases numbered 2, after V lost 0 bases and J lost 0 bases. Per the germline V gene, CDR1 is SGHDN and CDR2 is FVKESK. The CDR3 runs 16 residues. CDR3 sequence reads: CASSQEGQGSSYEQYF. CDR3 coding DNA: TGTGCCAGCAGCCAAGAGGGACAGGGGAGCTCCTACGAGCAGTACTTC.

The chain uses TRBV19 and TRBJ2-7, with 9 bases identical to TRBD1. The V and J ends lost 4 bases and 6 bases, in that order; junction bases with no gene match: 13. Germline lookup yields CDR1 LNHDA and CDR2 SQIVND (reference sequence). This CDR3 region has 16 residues. The DNA for the CDR3 is TGTGCCAGTAGTAAACCCGGGACAGGGCTAAGTGCCGAGCAGTACTTC. This gives the protein CASSKPGTGLSAEQYF.

V usage is TRBV4-1 and J usage is TRBJ1-1; 9 bases match TRBD1. Per the germline V gene, CDR1 is MGHRA and CDR2 is YSYEKL. CDR3 length: 15 residues. J lost 6 bases, V lost 3 bases, and 8 bases had no gene match. CDR3 sequence: CASSHRQGEGAEAFF. Here the CDR3 DNA reads TGCGCCAGCAGCCATAGACAGGGGGAAGGGGCTGAAGCTTTCTTT.

This sequence joins TRBV27 and TRBJ1-1; D unclear. Per germline, CDR1 MNHEY and CDR2 SMNVEV (reference sequence). This CDR3 has 17 amino acids. V lost 7 bases and J lost 1, with 22 bases in between. CDR3 amino acids: CASIKKPPFMGNTEAFF. CDR3 bases: TGTGCCAGCATAAAAAAACCCCCATTCATGGGGAACACTGAAGCTTTCTTT.

The chain joins TRBV18 to TRBJ2-3, with D uncertain. The V and J ends lost 2 bases and 5 bases respectively, with 14 bases between them. This CDR3 has 15 amino acids. Germline CDR1 and CDR2: KGHSH and LQKENI. The CDR3 sequence: CASSPVQRAQDTQYF. CDR3 DNA: TGTGCCAGCTCACCAGTTCAGAGAGCACAAGATACGCAGTATTTT. The full variable domain, rest sourced from reference TRBV18 and TRBJ2-3, is NAGVMQNPRHLVRRRGQEARLRCSPMKGHSHVYWYRQLPEEGLKFMVYLQKENIIDESGMPKERFSAEFPKEGPSILRIQQVVRGDSAAYFCASSPVQRAQDTQYFGPGTRLTVL.

The chain recombines TRBV28 with TRBJ2-5; maybe TRBD2 (7 bases). The CDR3 has 15 amino acids. The germline CDR1 and CDR2 sequences are MDHEN and SYDVKM. The germline V and J ends were trimmed by 2 bases and 2 bases, with 12 bases remaining between them. The CDR3 DNA is TGTGCCAGCAGTTTAAGGGGGGGAGCTCAAGAGACCCAGTACTTC. The encoded protein is CASSLRGGAQETQYF.

The V gene is TRBV29-1, the J gene TRBJ2-5; 7 bases map to TRBD2. The J call may be mistaken, given a closer DNA end match to TRBJ2-7. Germline V gene data show CDR1 as SQVTM and CDR2 as ANQGSEA. CDR3 length equals 14 residues. This CDR3 reads CSVAKGLVVYEQYF. The CDR3 DNA follows: TGCAGCGTCGCCAAAGGACTAGTTGTCTACGAGCAGTACTTC.

This chain links TRBV5-6 with TRBJ1-2; maybe TRBD1 (6 bases). The CDR3 is 13 amino acids. V lost 5 bases, J lost 6 bases, and 14 bases lay in between. In germline, CDR1 is SGHDT, CDR2 YYEEEE. The CDR3 spells CASRATGLNGYTF. The CDR3 DNA reads as TGTGCCAGCAGGGCAACAGGGTTAAATGGCTACACCTTC.

The rearrangement links TRBV5-4 to TRBJ1-1; possible D gene TRBD1, 5 bases. Germline-derived CDR1 and CDR2 are SGHNT and YYREEE (reference sequence). V was shortened by 0 bases and J by 6 bases, with 12 bases between the two germline ends. The CDR3 extends over 14 amino acids. The CDR3 bases are TGTGCCAGCAGCTTGGTCCCAGGGACGTCTGAAGCTTTCTTT. Protein: CASSLVPGTSEAFF.

The chain joins TRBV4-1 to TRBJ1-2; D uncertain. Germline loops: CDR1 MGHRA, CDR2 YSYEKL. Trimming pared 2 bases from V and 2 bases from J, leaving 15 bases between. The CDR3 length is 16 residues. The CDR3 here is CASSQPRSGRNYGYTF. The CDR3 DNA reads TGCGCCAGCAGCCAACCCAGGTCCGGACGGAACTATGGCTACACCTTC.

The V gene is TRBV5-3, the J gene TRBJ1-1; 7 bases line up with TRBD1. TRBV5-3 is classed as an ORF, of uncertain function. CDR3 length: 15 amino acids. Germline trimming cut 1 base from V and 4 bases from J; bases unmatched to any gene: 7. The CDR3 DNA follows: TGTGCCAGAAGCTTGCAGGGGGTTGTTAGCACTGAAGCTTTCTTT. Residues: CARSLQGVVSTEAFF.

This sequence joins TRBV29-1 and TRBJ1-2; weak D call: TRBD1 (5 bases). The CDR3 contains 13 residues. Germline CDR1 and CDR2: SQVTM and ANQGSEA. V shed 5 bases and J shed 5 bases, with 15 bases lying between them. CDR3 bases: TGCAGCGTTAGAACAGGCTGGGAATATGGCTACACCTTC. This codes for CSVRTGWEYGYTF.

The chain links TRBV13 to TRBJ2-7; TRBD2 might be the D (5 bases). Germline V CDR1 and CDR2: PRHDT, FYEKMQ (reference sequence). The CDR3 sequence is 14 residues long. V lost 0 bases to trimming and J lost 3 bases, with 9 bases between them. The CDR3 region is CASSLGEGFYEQYF. As DNA, the CDR3 is TGTGCCAGCAGCTTAGGCGAGGGATTCTACGAGCAGTACTTC.

This clone was detected only a few times. The V call is TRBV14, the J call TRBJ2-4; 8 bases are shared with TRBD1. CDR1 and CDR2 (germline): SGHDN, FVKESK. The CDR3 is made up of 14 amino acids. The trim removed 5 bases at V and 9 bases at J, leaving 9 bases unmatched. CDR3 sequence (DNA): TGTGCCAGCAGCGCCCGGGACAGGTTGGGCATTCAGTACTTC. Translated: CASSARDRLGIQYF.

This clone appeared a single time. The chain employs TRBV5-6 and TRBJ2-5; TRBD2 might be the D (6 bases). The germline gives CDR1 SGHDT, CDR2 YYEEEE. CDR3 size: 13 residues. V was shortened by 1 base and J by 6 bases, with 10 bases between the two germline ends. DNA for the CDR3: TGTGCCAGCAGCTTGTGGAGGGGTCAGACCCAGTACTTC. Protein sequence: CASSLWRGQTQYF.

The J gene is TRBJ2-3, the V gene TRBV10-2; 14 nucleotides line up with TRBD2. The J segment lost 1 base and the V segment lost 7 bases, leaving 1 base of the junction unmatched. The CDR3 contains 15 residues. Germline CDR1 is WSHSY and CDR2 is SAAADI. The CDR3 DNA reads TGCGCCAGCAAGACTAGCGGGAGGGGCACAGATACGCAGTATTTT. Translating it yields CASKTSGRGTDTQYF.

V is TRBV4-2 and J is TRBJ1-3; D is unresolved. The CDR3 covers 12 residues. Germline CDR1 LGHNA, CDR2 YNFKEQ. Deletions cut 4 bases from V and 8 bases from J, with 9 bases between. This chain's CDR3 is CASSRSLDTIYF. The CDR3 DNA is TGTGCCAGCAGCCGCTCCCTCGACACCATATATTTT.

This chain uses TRBV28 with TRBJ2-6; TRBD1 agrees at 8 bases. J lost 0 bases, V lost 5 bases, and 18 bases had no gene match. The CDR3 sequence is 21 residues long. The germline V gene encodes CDR1 MDHEN and CDR2 SYDVKM. The CDR3 region has the DNA TGTGCCAGCAGTCCCCCGTACTTGACGGGACAGGTACGCTCTGGGGCCAACGTCCTGACTTTC. The encoded protein is CASSPPYLTGQVRSGANVLTF.

The chain recombines TRBV6-5 with TRBJ2-7; TRBD1 might be the D (6 bases). The germline CDR1 and CDR2 sequences are MNHEY and SVGAGI. With 10 bases removed from V and 5 bases from J, the gap between germline ends came to 12 bases. The CDR3 is made up of 11 amino acids. The CDR3 region has the DNA TGTGCCACAACCAGGGGCGACGAGCAGTACTTC. Protein: CATTRGDEQYF.

The genes are TRBV4-3 and TRBJ2-7; 7 bases fit TRBD1. The germline CDR1 and CDR2 sequences are LGHNA and YSLEER. CDR3 length: 15 amino acids. Unmatched junction bases numbered 7, after V lost 2 bases and J lost 3 bases. The CDR3 loop is CASSQKAGQDYEQYF. Here the CDR3 DNA reads TGCGCCAGCAGCCAAAAGGCAGGACAGGACTACGAGCAGTACTTC.

This clone occurred a few times. Additional DNA sequences in this sample encode the identical CDR3. DNA of the CDR3: TGTGCCAGCAGCGTAGAGGGGACGAGAGGTAATGAGCAGTTCTTC. It translates to CASSVEGTRGNEQFF. The rearrangement links TRBV9 to TRBJ2-1; possibly TRBD1 or TRBD2 for D (5 bases each). CDR3 length: 15 amino acids. Per the germline V gene, CDR1 is SGDLS and CDR2 is YYNGEE. V gave up 0 bases and J gave up 7 bases, with 14 bases separating them.

The rearrangement joins TRBV2 to TRBJ2-5; 8 bases are shared with TRBD1. Germline trimming cut 4 bases from V and 5 bases from J; bases unmatched to any gene: 6. This CDR3 is 14 amino acids long. Germline CDR1 reads SNHLY; CDR2 reads FYNNEI. The CDR3 loop reads CASSVQGVGETQYF. The CDR3 DNA reads as TGTGCCAGCAGTGTACAGGGGGTTGGGGAGACCCAGTACTTC.

The gene calls are TRBV5-1 and TRBJ2-7, with D hard to call. The CDR3 extends over 15 amino acids. Germline loops: CDR1 SGHRS, CDR2 YFSETQ. With 0 bases removed from V and 3 bases from J, the gap between germline ends came to 13 bases. This CDR3 reads CASSLAPGLDYEQYF. CDR3 coding DNA: TGCGCCAGCAGCTTGGCGCCCGGGCTAGACTACGAGCAGTACTTC.

The rearrangement uses TRBV30 and TRBJ2-1; D tentatively reads TRBD1 or TRBD2 (6 bases each). With 3 bases removed from V and 9 bases from J, the gap between germline ends came to 12 bases. The germline V gene encodes CDR1 GTSNPN and CDR2 SVGIG (reference sequence). The CDR3 extends over 12 amino acids. Written as DNA, the CDR3 is TGTGCCTGGAGGTCTGGGGGGCGTGAGCAGTTCTTC. Translation gives CAWRSGGREQFF.

This sequence joins TRBV7-9 and TRBJ2-5, with D unresolved. The germline CDR1 and CDR2 sequences are SEHNR and FQNEAQ (reference sequence). The CDR3 covers 16 residues. Trimming left V 5 bases short and J 2 bases short, with 18 bases between. CDR3 protein: CASSPISHPRQETQYF. In nucleotides, the CDR3 is TGTGCCAGCAGCCCTATTTCCCACCCACGGCAAGAGACCCAGTACTTC.

The rearrangement links TRBV7-9 to TRBJ2-7; D might be TRBD1 (5 bases). The V gene lost 5 bases and the J gene lost 4 bases, with 15 bases spanning the gap. This CDR3 region has 14 residues. Looked up from germline, CDR1 is SEHNR and CDR2 is FQNEAQ (reference sequence). The CDR3 here is CASSPLDKQYEQYF. CDR3 nucleotides: TGTGCCAGCAGCCCCTTGGACAAGCAATACGAGCAGTACTTC.

The chain combines TRBV4-1 with TRBJ1-4; a weak D match, TRBD1 (6 bases). The length of the CDR3 is 16 residues. V lost 0 bases and J 7 bases, leaving 15 bases between the germline ends. CDR1 MGHRA and CDR2 YSYEKL come from the germline V gene. CDR3 sequence reads: CASSQESSTGFEKLFF. In DNA, the CDR3 is TGCGCCAGCAGCCAAGAATCATCTACAGGGTTTGAAAAACTGTTTTTT.

J is TRBJ1-5 and V is TRBV5-1; D possibly corresponds to TRBD1 (5 bases). This CDR3 has 15 residues. The germline V and J ends were trimmed by 4 bases and 0 bases, with 11 bases remaining between them. Germline V CDR1 and CDR2: SGHRS, YFSETQ. The CDR3, as DNA: TGCGCCAGCAGCCCGGGGGTGAATAGCAATCAGCCCCAGCATTTT. As protein: CASSPGVNSNQPQHF.

The chain combines TRBV7-3 with TRBJ2-2; tentatively, D is TRBD2 (7 bases). The germline CDR1 and CDR2 sequences are SGHTA and FQGTGA. V lost 2 bases and J lost 7, with 17 bases in between. The CDR3 extends over 16 amino acids. The DNA of the CDR3 is TGTGCCAGCAGCTTAGAACCCGGAGGGGGGGACGGGGAGCTGTTTTTT. It yields the protein CASSLEPGGGDGELFF.

This chain joins TRBV5-5 and TRBJ2-5, with D possibly TRBD1 on 5 matching bases. Germline CDR1 reads SGHKS; CDR2 reads YYEKEE (reference sequence). This CDR3 spans 15 amino acids. Trimming left V 2 bases short and J 1 base short, with 12 bases between. Here the CDR3 reads CASSFKSGFQETQYF. The CDR3 nucleotides are TGTGCCAGCAGCTTTAAATCAGGGTTCCAAGAGACCCAGTACTTC.